This TCR beta chain is from a study of cytomegalovirus exposure and HLA in healthy donors. PCR was performed using 60 Vbeta and 13 Jbeta primers. Assay: immunoSEQ multiplex PCR; the TCRdb copy retains only in-frame clones and omits some. The profile shows 150,000 to 190,000 clones, around 75% of them singletons. With 0 bases clipped from V and 1 base from J, the junction kept 5 bases outside the gene matches. CDR1 SGHTA and CDR2 FQGNSA come from the germline V gene. This CDR3 is 16 amino acids long. The genes are TRBV7-2 and TRBJ2-7; 8 nucleotides align to TRBD2. The TCR sequence derives from a young man in good health and CMV-seronegative. The sample consisted of PBMCs. The chain's CDR3 is CASSLAPPGGSYEQYF. The DNA of the CDR3 is TGTGCCAGCAGCTTAGCCCCGCCGGGAGGGTCCTACGAGCAGTACTTC.